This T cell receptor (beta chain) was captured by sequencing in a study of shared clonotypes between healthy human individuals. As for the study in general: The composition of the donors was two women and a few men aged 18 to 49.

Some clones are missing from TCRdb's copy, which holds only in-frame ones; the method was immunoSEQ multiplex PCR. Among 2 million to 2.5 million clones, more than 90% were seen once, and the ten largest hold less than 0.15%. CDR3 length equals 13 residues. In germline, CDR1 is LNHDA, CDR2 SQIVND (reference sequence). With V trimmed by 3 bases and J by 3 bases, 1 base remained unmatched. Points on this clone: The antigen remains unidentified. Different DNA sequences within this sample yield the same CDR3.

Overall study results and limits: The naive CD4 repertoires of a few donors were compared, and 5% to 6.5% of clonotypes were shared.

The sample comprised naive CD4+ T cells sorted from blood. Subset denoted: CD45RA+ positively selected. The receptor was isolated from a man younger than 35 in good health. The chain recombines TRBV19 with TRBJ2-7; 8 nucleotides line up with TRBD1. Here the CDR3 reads CASSIGTGYEQYF. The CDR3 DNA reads TGTGCCAGTAGTATCGGGACAGGCTACGAGCAGTACTTC.